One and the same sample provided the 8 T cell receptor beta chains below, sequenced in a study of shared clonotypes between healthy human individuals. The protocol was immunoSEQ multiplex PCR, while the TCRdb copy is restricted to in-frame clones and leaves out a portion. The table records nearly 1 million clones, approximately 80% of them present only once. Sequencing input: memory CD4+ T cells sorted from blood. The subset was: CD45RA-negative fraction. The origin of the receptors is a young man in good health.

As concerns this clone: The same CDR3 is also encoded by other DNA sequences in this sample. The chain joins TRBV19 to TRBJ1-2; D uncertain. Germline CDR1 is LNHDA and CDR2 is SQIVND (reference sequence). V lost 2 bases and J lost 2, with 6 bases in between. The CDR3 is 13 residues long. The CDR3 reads CASSISGNYGYTF. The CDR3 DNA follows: TGTGCCAGTAGTATAAGTGGGAACTATGGCTACACCTTC.

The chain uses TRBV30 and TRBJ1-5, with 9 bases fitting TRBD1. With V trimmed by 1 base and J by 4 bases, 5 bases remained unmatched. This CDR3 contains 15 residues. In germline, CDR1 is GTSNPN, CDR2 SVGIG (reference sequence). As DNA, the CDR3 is TGTGCCTGGAGTGCCCGGGACAGGGAGAATCAGCCCCAGCATTTT. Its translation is CAWSARDRENQPQHF.

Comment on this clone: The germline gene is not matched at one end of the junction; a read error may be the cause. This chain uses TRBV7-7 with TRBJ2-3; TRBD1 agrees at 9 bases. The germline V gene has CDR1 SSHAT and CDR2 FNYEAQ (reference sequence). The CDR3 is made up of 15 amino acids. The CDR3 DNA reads TGTGCTAGCAGCCCCGGGACAGGGTATGCAGATACGCAGTATTTT. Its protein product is CASSPGTGYADTQYF.

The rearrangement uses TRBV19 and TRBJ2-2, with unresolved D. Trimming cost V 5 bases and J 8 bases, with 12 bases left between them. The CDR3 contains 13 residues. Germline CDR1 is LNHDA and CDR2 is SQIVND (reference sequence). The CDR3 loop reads CASSEAWQGELFF. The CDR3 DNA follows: TGTGCCAGTAGTGAGGCTTGGCAGGGGGAGCTGTTTTTT.

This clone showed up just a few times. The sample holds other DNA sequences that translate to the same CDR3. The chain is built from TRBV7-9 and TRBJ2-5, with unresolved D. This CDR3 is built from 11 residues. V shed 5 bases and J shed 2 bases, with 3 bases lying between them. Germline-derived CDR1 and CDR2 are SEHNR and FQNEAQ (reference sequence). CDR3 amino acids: CASSPQETQYF. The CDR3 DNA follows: TGTGCCAGCAGCCCTCAAGAGACCCAGTACTTC.

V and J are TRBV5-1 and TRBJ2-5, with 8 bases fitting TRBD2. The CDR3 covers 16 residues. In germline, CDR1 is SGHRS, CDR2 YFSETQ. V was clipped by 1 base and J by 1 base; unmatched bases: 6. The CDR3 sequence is CASSLIIAGPQETQYF. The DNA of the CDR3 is TGCGCCAGCAGCTTGATAATAGCGGGGCCCCAAGAGACCCAGTACTTC.

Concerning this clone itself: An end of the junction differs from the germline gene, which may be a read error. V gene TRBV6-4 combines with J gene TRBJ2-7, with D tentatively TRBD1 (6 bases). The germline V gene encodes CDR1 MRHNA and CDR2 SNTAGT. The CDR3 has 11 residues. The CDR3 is CASSNRDRKGF. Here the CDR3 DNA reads TGTGCCAGCAGTAACCGCGACAGGAAAGGGTTC.

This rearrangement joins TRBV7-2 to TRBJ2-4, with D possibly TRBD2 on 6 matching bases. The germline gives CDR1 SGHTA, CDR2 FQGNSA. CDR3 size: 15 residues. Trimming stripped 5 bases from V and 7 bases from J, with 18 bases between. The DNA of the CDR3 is TGTGCCAGCAGCAGAGCCCCGGGGGATAAGAACATTCAGTACTTC. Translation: CASSRAPGDKNIQYF.